Each of the 24 T cell receptor beta chains below was sequenced from the same sample in a study of OX40 agonist ivuxolimab in advanced cancers. Libraries were prepared by immunoSEQ multiplex PCR; TCRdb keeps only in-frame clonotypes and omits some of them. Here the sample spans some 70,000 clones, less than 95% being singletons. The specimen was CD4+ or CD8+ T cells sorted from blood, collected in a trial of the OX40 agonist ivuxolimab. Every receptor here comes from an adult with an advanced solid tumor such as melanoma, head and neck, liver or kidney cancer.

The chain carries TRBV19 and TRBJ1-1; D is unclear. Per germline, CDR1 LNHDA and CDR2 SQIVND (reference sequence). V lost 6 bases and J 1 base, leaving 9 bases between the germline ends. The CDR3 extends over 13 amino acids. This chain's CDR3 is CASRRTENTEAFF. CDR3 coding DNA: TGTGCCAGTAGGAGGACTGAGAACACTGAAGCTTTCTTT.

The chain links TRBV6-5 to TRBJ2-7; D possibly corresponds to TRBD1 (5 bases). Germline V CDR1 and CDR2: MNHEY, SVGAGI. Trimming cost V 0 bases and J 0 bases, with 12 bases left between them. The CDR3 is 16 residues long. The CDR3: CASSYSFQGNSYEQYF. In nucleotides, the CDR3 is TGTGCCAGCAGTTACTCTTTTCAGGGAAACTCCTACGAGCAGTACTTC.

The chain links TRBV30 to TRBJ2-5; the D is unclear. Trimming removed 2 bases from V and 1 base from J, with 8 bases in between. CDR3 length: 13 residues. Germline-derived CDR1 and CDR2 are GTSNPN and SVGIG (reference sequence). CDR3 in DNA: TGTGCCTGGAGTCGGTTAACCCAAGAGACCCAGTACTTC. Translation gives CAWSRLTQETQYF. Full variable domain (outside the CDR3, taken from reference TRBV30 and TRBJ2-5): SQTIHQWPATLVQPVGSPLSLECTVEGTSNPNLYWYRQAAGRGLQLLFYSVGIGQISSEVPQNLSASRPQDRQFILSSKKLLLSDSGFYLCAWSRLTQETQYFGPGTRLLVL.

This clone has just one count. This rearrangement joins TRBV6-9 to TRBJ2-3, with 7 positions matching TRBD2. Germline lookup yields CDR1 MNHGY and CDR2 SVAAGI. V was clipped by 10 bases and J by 0 bases; unmatched bases: 22. The CDR3 spans 19 residues. The CDR3, as DNA: TGTGCCAACCTCGGCCGGGCTAGCGGTCCAGAAGGTAGCACAGATACGCAGTATTTT. Translated, it gives CANLGRASGPEGSTDTQYF.

The chain employs TRBV11-2 and TRBJ1-5; D possibly corresponds to TRBD1 (6 bases). The CDR3 sequence is 14 residues long. The V and J ends lost 5 bases and 4 bases respectively, with 12 bases between them. Germline-derived CDR1 and CDR2 are SGHAT and FQNNGV. Written as DNA, the CDR3 is TGTGCCAGCAGCCCGGGGACAACGAATCAGCCCCAGCATTTT. Amino acid sequence: CASSPGTTNQPQHF.

The rearrangement joins TRBV10-2 to TRBJ2-7; 8 nucleotides align to TRBD1. The junction had 6 bases not matched to a gene; V was cut back by 4 bases and J by 1 base. Germline-derived CDR1 and CDR2 are WSHSY and SAAADI. The CDR3 covers 15 residues. CDR3 loop: CASSVTGGRSYEQYF. For the CDR3, the DNA is TGCGCCAGCAGTGTCACAGGGGGGAGATCCTACGAGCAGTACTTC.

V usage is TRBV21-1 and J usage is TRBJ2-1; the D call TRBD1 from the table was never checked on the DNA. TRBV21-1 is marked as a pseudogene. The CDR3 spans 17 residues. As DNA, the CDR3 is TGTGCCAGCAGCAAAGGGGCGGGACAGGGGTGGTACAATGAGCAGTTCTTC. Its protein product is CASSKGAGQGWYNEQFF.

The chain has TRBV19 and TRBJ1-1, with 8 bases identical to TRBD1. V was pared by 3 bases and J by 1 base, with 1 base of the junction left unmatched. The CDR3 contains 14 residues. Germline values: CDR1 LNHDA, CDR2 SQIVND (reference sequence). The CDR3 DNA reads TGTGCCAGTAGTATTGGGACAGGGAACACTGAAGCTTTCTTT. This encodes CASSIGTGNTEAFF. The full variable domain, with the rest looked up from reference TRBV19 and TRBJ1-1, is DGGITQSPKYLFRKEGQNVTLSCEQNLNHDAMYWYRQDPGQGLRLIYYSQIVNDFQKGDIAEGYSVSREKKESFPLTVTSAQKNPTAFYLCASSIGTGNTEAFFGQGTRLTVV.

This sequence joins TRBV7-3 and TRBJ1-4; D is unresolved. The CDR3 sequence is 15 residues long. V was trimmed by 5 bases and J by 4 bases, leaving 14 bases between them. CDR1 and CDR2 from the germline V gene are SGHTA and FQGTGA. The CDR3 DNA reads TGTGCCAGCAGCCCCGGGCCGGAACTTAATGAAAAACTGTTTTTT. Translation gives CASSPGPELNEKLFF. The full variable domain, with the rest looked up from reference TRBV7-3 and TRBJ1-4, is GAGVSQTPSNKVTEKGKYVELRCDPISGHTALYWYRQSLGQGPEFLIYFQGTGAADDSGLPNDRFFAVRPEGSVSTLKIQRTERGDSAVYLCASSPGPELNEKLFFGSGTQLSVL.

The chain uses TRBV29-1 and TRBJ2-3; a weak D match, TRBD1 (5 bases). This CDR3 is 14 amino acids long. V lost 4 bases and J lost 4, with 15 bases in between. CDR1 is SQVTM and CDR2 is ANQGSEA in the germline V gene. The CDR3 region is CSVVAGLGADTQYF. CDR3 coding DNA: TGCAGCGTTGTCGCAGGGTTAGGTGCAGATACGCAGTATTTT.

The V call is TRBV7-9, the J call TRBJ1-3, with no clear D. V shed 5 bases and J shed 1 base, with 18 bases lying between them. The CDR3 extends over 17 amino acids. The germline gives CDR1 SEHNR, CDR2 FQNEAQ (reference sequence). The CDR3, as DNA: TGTGCCAGCAGCCATAATACAGTTGGATTTTCTGGAAACACCATATATTTT. It is translated as CASSHNTVGFSGNTIYF.

The chain uses TRBV18 and TRBJ1-1; D gene ambiguous. Deletions cut 4 bases from V and 0 bases from J, with 9 bases between. This CDR3 has 14 amino acids. From germline, CDR1 is KGHSH and CDR2 LQKENI. This CDR3 reads CASSLVGMNTEAFF. DNA for the CDR3: TGTGCCAGCTCACTGGTTGGCATGAACACTGAAGCTTTCTTT.

The chain links TRBV6-1 to TRBJ1-2; 11 positions match TRBD1. CDR1 is MNHNS, CDR2 SASEGT, per germline. With 4 bases clipped from V and 4 bases from J, the junction kept 11 bases outside the gene matches. The CDR3 runs 17 residues. CDR3 in DNA: TGTGCCAGCAGTGTAACTCCGGGACAGGGGGAAGGCTATGGCTACACCTTC. It codes for CASSVTPGQGEGYGYTF.

V usage is TRBV6-5 and J usage is TRBJ1-1; D might be TRBD1 (5 bases). The CDR3 has 14 residues. Germline V gene data show CDR1 as MNHEY and CDR2 as SVGAGI. The V and J ends lost 0 bases and 4 bases respectively, with 9 bases between them. The CDR3 loop reads CASSYSPGGTEAFF. CDR3 nucleotides: TGTGCCAGCAGTTACTCCCCTGGGGGCACTGAAGCTTTCTTT.

This clone showed up just once. The chain links TRBV5-6 to TRBJ1-5; D is perhaps TRBD1 (5 bases). V lost 0 bases to trimming and J lost 2 bases, with 9 bases between them. Germline loops: CDR1 SGHDT, CDR2 YYEEEE. This CDR3 has 15 residues. CDR3 nucleotides: TGTGCCAGCAGCTTGGGAGGGGCAGGCAATCAGCCCCAGCATTTT. This translates into CASSLGGAGNQPQHF. The full variable domain, its missing parts supplied by reference TRBV5-6 and TRBJ1-5, is DAGVTQSPTHLIKTRGQQVTLRCSPKSGHDTVSWYQQALGQGPQFIFQYYEEEERQRGNFPDRFSGHQFPNYSSELNVNALLLGDSALYLCASSLGGAGNQPQHFGDGTRLSIL.

J is TRBJ2-6 and V is TRBV5-6; possibly TRBD1 for D (6 bases). V lost 2 bases, J lost 4 bases, and 13 bases lay in between. The length of the CDR3 is 16 residues. Germline CDR1 is SGHDT and CDR2 is YYEEEE. CDR3 nucleotides: TGTGCCAGCAGCTTCGTCCAGGGGCCCGGGGCCAACGTCCTGACTTTC. This encodes CASSFVQGPGANVLTF.

The V and J genes are TRBV6-1 and TRBJ1-1; 8 bases line up with TRBD1. Germline assignment: CDR1 MNHNS and CDR2 SASEGT. This CDR3 has 14 amino acids. J lost 6 bases, V lost 7 bases, and 10 bases had no gene match. CDR3: CASNRDRGGSEAFF. The DNA for the CDR3 is TGTGCCAGCAATCGAGACAGGGGAGGGTCTGAAGCTTTCTTT.

The chain couples TRBV6-5 to TRBJ2-7, with a weak D call TRBD1 (6 bases). Trimming pared 6 bases from V and 3 bases from J, leaving 9 bases between. Germline V lookup: CDR1 MNHEY, CDR2 SVGAGI. CDR3 size: 12 residues. The CDR3 nucleotides read TGTGCCAGCAGGAAGGACAGCTACGAGCAGTACTTC. This encodes CASRKDSYEQYF.

The chain carries TRBV10-3 and TRBJ1-6, with 7 bases lining up with TRBD1. Unmatched junction bases numbered 5, after V lost 10 bases and J lost 5 bases. Germline V lookup: CDR1 ENHRY, CDR2 SYGVKD. This CDR3 is built from 13 residues. This chain's CDR3 is CANADRHNSPLHF. CDR3 in DNA: TGTGCCAACGCGGACAGGCATAATTCACCCCTCCACTTT.

This chain joins TRBV19 and TRBJ1-2; TRBD1 matches at 9 bases. V gave up 7 bases and J gave up 6 bases; unmatched junction bases: 12. In germline, CDR1 is LNHDA, CDR2 SQIVND (reference sequence). There are 15 residues in the CDR3. Written as DNA, the CDR3 is TGTGCCAGTAAACCACAGGGGGCGCGTGACAATGGCTACACCTTC. Amino acids: CASKPQGARDNGYTF.

This sequence joins TRBV10-3 and TRBJ2-1; 7 bases are shared with TRBD1. After removal of 4 bases from V and 5 bases from J, the junction contained 2 bases not matched to a gene. Germline CDR1 ENHRY, CDR2 SYGVKD. The CDR3 has 13 amino acids. CDR3 DNA: TGTGCCATCAGTGTGGGACAGAACAATGAGCAGTTCTTC. Its protein is CAISVGQNNEQFF.

For this clone: The junction differs from germline at one of its ends, possibly a read error. The genes are TRBV11-2 and TRBJ1-1; D is undetermined. Germline V gene data show CDR1 as SGHAT and CDR2 as FQNNGV. The CDR3 is 13 residues long. Here the CDR3 reads CASSDRLNNEAFF. The CDR3 DNA reads as TGTGCCAGCAGCGACCGACTGAACAATGAAGCTTTCTTT.

This rearrangement joins TRBV10-2 to TRBJ2-3; TRBD1 agrees at 8 bases. The CDR3 covers 13 residues. With 7 bases clipped from V and 7 bases from J, the junction kept 7 bases outside the gene matches. Per the germline V gene, CDR1 is WSHSY and CDR2 is SAAADI. The CDR3 sequence is CASMDRAVNTQYF. DNA of the CDR3: TGCGCCAGCATGGACAGGGCGGTGAATACGCAGTATTTT.

This chain links TRBV18 with TRBJ2-2; D remains ambiguous. The CDR3 length is 16 residues. V lost 6 bases and J lost 4, with 18 bases in between. Germline V gene data show CDR1 as KGHSH and CDR2 as LQKENI. CDR3 DNA: TGTGCCAGCTCCCCTTCGGACCGTGCCGGCACCGGGGAGCTGTTTTTT. Its protein product is CASSPSDRAGTGELFF.